These 16 T cell receptor beta chains originate from one sample sequenced in a study of blood T cell repertoires in COVID-19. Sequencing was performed with immunoSEQ multiplex PCR; in TCRdb, only in-frame clones are kept and a portion is missing. This sample yields roughly 250,000 clones, of which 90% are seen a single time; just over 0.85% belongs to the top ten. Sequencing was done on a sample of PBMCs or T cells enriched from blood (not recorded which). These receptors originate from a man aged 45 to 65 who had been exposed to COVID-19.

The V call is TRBV5-1, the J call TRBJ2-7; TRBD1 aligns across 10 bases. CDR3 length equals 14 residues. V was pared by 7 bases and J by 9 bases, with 13 bases of the junction left unmatched. Germline V CDR1 and CDR2: SGHRS, YFSETQ. This CDR3 is CASRVDSGTGVQYF. CDR3 bases: TGCGCCAGCCGCGTAGACTCCGGGACAGGGGTGCAGTACTTC.

The J gene is TRBJ1-3, the V gene TRBV5-1; no clear D gene. Germline V CDR1 and CDR2: SGHRS, YFSETQ. Trimming removed 0 bases from V and 3 bases from J, with 16 bases in between. The CDR3 has 17 residues. CDR3 loop: CASSLAYGGVSGNTIYF. In nucleotides, the CDR3 is TGCGCCAGCAGCTTGGCTTATGGAGGAGTCAGTGGAAACACCATATATTTT. Using reference TRBV5-1 and TRBJ1-3 for the parts outside the CDR3, the full variable domain is KAGVTQTPRYLIKTRGQQVTLSCSPISGHRSVSWYQQTPGQGLQFLFEYFSETQRNKGNFPGRFSGRQFSNSRSEMNVSTLELGDSALYLCASSLAYGGVSGNTIYFGEGSWLTVV.

The chain joins TRBV20-1 to TRBJ1-5; D uncertain. V was cut by 3 bases and J by 1 base, with 10 bases left in between. CDR1 is DFQATT, CDR2 SNEGSKA, per germline (reference sequence). The CDR3 runs 14 residues. The CDR3 region is CSASKGGSNQPQHF. Here the CDR3 DNA reads TGCAGTGCTAGTAAGGGCGGGAGCAATCAGCCCCAGCATTTT.

This clone was seen a single time. The chain couples TRBV18 to TRBJ1-1, with D uncertain. The CDR3 runs to 15 residues. Trimming left V 0 bases short and J 7 bases short, with 15 bases between. Germline-derived CDR1 and CDR2 are KGHSH and LQKENI. The CDR3 nucleotides are TGTGCCAGCTCACCACCGAGTGGGAGAAGGCTTGAAGCTTTCTTT. It is translated as CASSPPSGRRLEAFF.

The DNA for the CDR3 is TGTGCCAGCAGCCAGACAGGGGACACTGAAGCTTTCTTT. Protein product: CASSQTGDTEAFF. J is TRBJ1-1 and V is TRBV5-6; 8 bases line up with TRBD1. The CDR3 has 13 amino acids. The ends lost 4 bases at V and 3 bases at J; junction bases unmatched: 2. Germline CDR1 reads SGHDT; CDR2 reads YYEEEE.

V usage is TRBV5-1 and J usage is TRBJ2-1; unclear D gene. This CDR3 has 12 residues. Trimming pared 2 bases from V and 9 bases from J, leaving 9 bases between. Germline V gene sequence: CDR1 SGHRS, CDR2 YFSETQ. CDR3 in amino acids: CASSFLSLEQFF. The CDR3 DNA sequence: TGCGCCAGCAGCTTTCTGTCACTTGAGCAGTTCTTC.

The rearrangement uses TRBV4-1 and TRBJ2-5, with D hard to call. CDR1 and CDR2 from the germline V gene are MGHRA and YSYEKL. This CDR3 has 13 residues. V gave up 4 bases and J gave up 3 bases, with 9 bases separating them. The CDR3 here is CASSRTAEETQYF. CDR3 DNA: TGCGCCAGCAGCCGCACTGCGGAAGAGACCCAGTACTTC.

The gene calls are TRBV7-6 and TRBJ2-3, with D possibly TRBD1 on 5 matching bases. V lost 1 base to trimming and J lost 3 bases, with 14 bases between them. CDR3 length equals 16 residues. The germline gives CDR1 SGHVS, CDR2 FNYEAQ. CDR3 sequence reads: CASSLVATKGTDTQYF. The DNA for the CDR3 is TGTGCCAGCAGCTTAGTGGCCACTAAGGGGACAGATACGCAGTATTTT.

The chain couples TRBV5-1 to TRBJ2-4, with 8 bases that match TRBD1. This CDR3 region has 16 residues. Germline trimming cut 2 bases from V and 6 bases from J; bases unmatched to any gene: 10. Germline V CDR1 and CDR2: SGHRS, YFSETQ. The CDR3 region is CASSLSQGALVNIQYF. CDR3 nucleotides: TGCGCCAGCAGCTTATCTCAGGGGGCGTTAGTAAACATTCAGTACTTC.

The V call is TRBV2, the J call TRBJ1-2; TRBD1 aligns across 7 bases. V lost 3 bases and J lost 7; bases outside the gene matches: 8. The CDR3 has 14 amino acids. Germline V CDR1 and CDR2: SNHLY, FYNNEI. DNA of the CDR3: TGTGCCAGCAGTGAGATGACAGGGTTAGTTGGCTACACCTTC. Amino acids: CASSEMTGLVGYTF.

This rearrangement joins TRBV5-1 to TRBJ2-3; 7 bases fit TRBD1. V was clipped by 3 bases and J by 2 bases; unmatched bases: 9. The CDR3 totals 16 residues. The germline CDR1 and CDR2 sequences are SGHRS and YFSETQ. The CDR3 spells CASSSEPGQSTDTQYF. CDR3 nucleotides: TGCGCCAGCAGCTCGGAACCGGGACAGTCCACAGATACGCAGTATTTT.

The CDR3 is CASSLAVSNSGANVLTF. The CDR3 coding sequence is TGCGCCAGCAGCTTGGCGGTCTCGAACTCTGGGGCCAACGTCCTGACTTTC. The V and J genes are TRBV5-1 and TRBJ2-6; D is unclear. In germline, CDR1 is SGHRS, CDR2 YFSETQ. V lost 0 bases, J lost 0 bases, and 10 bases lay in between. The CDR3 totals 17 residues.

The gene calls are TRBV6-1 and TRBJ1-5; 7 bases map to TRBD1. The CDR3 is made up of 15 amino acids. CDR1 and CDR2 from the germline V gene are MNHNS and SASEGT. The junction had 5 bases not matched to a gene; V was cut back by 3 bases and J by 3 bases. The CDR3 DNA follows: TGTGCCAGCAGTGAGAGAACAGGGGACAATCAGCCCCAGCATTTT. Translated: CASSERTGDNQPQHF.

The chain has TRBV6-5 and TRBJ2-3; 11 bases agree with TRBD2. Germline V gives CDR1 MNHEY, CDR2 SVGAGI. Trimming cost V 6 bases and J 2 bases; bases outside gene matches: 4. The CDR3 contains 15 residues. In DNA form, the CDR3 reads TGTGCCAGCAGGGGACTAGCGGACCCCACAGATACGCAGTATTTT. Protein sequence: CASRGLADPTDTQYF.

As DNA, the CDR3 is TGCAGTGCTAGTGGCGGCTACTACGAGCAGTACGTC. It codes for CSASGGYYEQYV. The chain links TRBV20-1 to TRBJ2-7; D not certain. Germline V CDR1 and CDR2: DFQATT, SNEGSKA (reference sequence). V was trimmed by 3 bases and J by 3 bases, leaving 9 bases between them. This CDR3 has 12 residues.

This rearrangement joins TRBV11-3 to TRBJ2-3; 9 nucleotides match TRBD2. The germline CDR1 and CDR2 sequences are SGHNT and YENEEA. The CDR3 is 16 amino acids. V lost 5 bases and J lost 0; bases outside the gene matches: 6. CDR3 amino acids: CASSPLAGLSTDTQYF. CDR3 sequence (DNA): TGTGCCAGCAGCCCGCTAGCGGGATTAAGCACAGATACGCAGTATTTT. Full variable domain (outside the CDR3, taken from reference TRBV11-3 and TRBJ2-3): EAGVVQSPRYKIIEKKQPVAFWCNPISGHNTLYWYLQNLGQGPELLIRYENEEAVDDSQLPKDRFSAERLKGVDSTLKIQPAELGDSAVYLCASSPLAGLSTDTQYFGPGTRLTVL.